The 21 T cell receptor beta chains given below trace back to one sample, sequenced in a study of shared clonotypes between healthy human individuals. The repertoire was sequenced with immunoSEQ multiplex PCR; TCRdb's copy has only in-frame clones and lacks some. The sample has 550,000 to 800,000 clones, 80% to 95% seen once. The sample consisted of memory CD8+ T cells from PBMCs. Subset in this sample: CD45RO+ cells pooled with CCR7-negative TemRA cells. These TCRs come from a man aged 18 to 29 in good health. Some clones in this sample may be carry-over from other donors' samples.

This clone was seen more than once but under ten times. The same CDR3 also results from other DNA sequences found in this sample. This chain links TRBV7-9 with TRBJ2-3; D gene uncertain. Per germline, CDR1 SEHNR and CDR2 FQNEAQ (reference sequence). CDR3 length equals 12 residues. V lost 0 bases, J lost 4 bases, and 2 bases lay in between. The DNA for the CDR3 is TGTGCCAGCAGCTTAGCGCCAGATACGCAGTATTTT. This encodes CASSLAPDTQYF.

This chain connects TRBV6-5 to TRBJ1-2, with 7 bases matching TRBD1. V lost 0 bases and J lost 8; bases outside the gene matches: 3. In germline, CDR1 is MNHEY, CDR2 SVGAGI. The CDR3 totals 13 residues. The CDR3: CASSYSTGRGYTF. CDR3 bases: TGTGCCAGCAGTTACTCGACAGGGCGCGGCTACACCTTC.

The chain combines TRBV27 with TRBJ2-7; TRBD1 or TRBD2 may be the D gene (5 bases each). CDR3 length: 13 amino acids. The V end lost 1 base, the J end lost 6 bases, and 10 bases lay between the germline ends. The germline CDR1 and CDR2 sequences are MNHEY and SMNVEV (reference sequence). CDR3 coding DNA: TGTGCCAGCAGTTTATTGGGGGTTGGCGAGCAGTACTTC. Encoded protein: CASSLLGVGEQYF.

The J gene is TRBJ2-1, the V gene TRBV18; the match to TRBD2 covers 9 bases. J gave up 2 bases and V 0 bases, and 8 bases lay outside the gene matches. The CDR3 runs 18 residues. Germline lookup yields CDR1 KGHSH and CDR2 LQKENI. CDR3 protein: CASSPPMLAGTAYNEQFF. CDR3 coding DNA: TGTGCCAGCTCACCACCGATGCTAGCGGGGACCGCCTACAATGAGCAGTTCTTC.

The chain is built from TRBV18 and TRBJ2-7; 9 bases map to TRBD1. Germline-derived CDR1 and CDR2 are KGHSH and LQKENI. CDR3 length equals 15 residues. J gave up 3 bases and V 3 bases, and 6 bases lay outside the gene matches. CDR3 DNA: TGTGCCAGCTCACCGAACGGACAGGGGTTCTACGAGCAGTACTTC. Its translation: CASSPNGQGFYEQYF.

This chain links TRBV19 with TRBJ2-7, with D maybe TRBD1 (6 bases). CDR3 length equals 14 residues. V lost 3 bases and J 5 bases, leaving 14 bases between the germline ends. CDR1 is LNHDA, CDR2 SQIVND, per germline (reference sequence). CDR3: CASSIGQGSHEQYF. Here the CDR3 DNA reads TGTGCCAGTAGTATCGGTCAGGGGTCCCACGAGCAGTACTTC.

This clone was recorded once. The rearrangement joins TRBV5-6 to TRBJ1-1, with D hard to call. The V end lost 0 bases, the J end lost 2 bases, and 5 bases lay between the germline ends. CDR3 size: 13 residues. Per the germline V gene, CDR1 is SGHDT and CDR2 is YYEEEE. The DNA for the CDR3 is TGTGCCAGCAGCTTGGTACTAAACACTGAAGCTTTCTTT. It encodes CASSLVLNTEAFF.

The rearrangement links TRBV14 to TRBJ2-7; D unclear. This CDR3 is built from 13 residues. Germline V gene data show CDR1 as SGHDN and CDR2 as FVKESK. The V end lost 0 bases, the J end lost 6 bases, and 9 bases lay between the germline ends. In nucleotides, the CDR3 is TGTGCCAGCAGCCAAGAGATGTTCCCCGAGCAGTACTTC. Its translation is CASSQEMFPEQYF.

CDR3 bases: TGTGCCAGCAGCCAATTAAGTCCCACAGATACGCAGTATTTT. Its protein product is CASSQLSPTDTQYF. V usage is TRBV16 and J usage is TRBJ2-3, with D unclear. V was cut by 1 base and J by 2 bases, with 7 bases left in between. This CDR3 region has 14 residues. CDR1 and CDR2 from the germline V gene are KGHSY and FQNENV.

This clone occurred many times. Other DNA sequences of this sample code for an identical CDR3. The CDR3 DNA reads as TGCAGCGTGTGGGGGACAGAAGAGACCCAGTACTTC. Its translation is CSVWGTEETQYF. The J gene is TRBJ2-5, the V gene TRBV29-1, with 7 bases lining up with TRBD1. Trimming took 6 bases from V and 3 from J; bases not matched to a gene: 4. In germline, CDR1 is SQVTM, CDR2 ANQGSEA. The CDR3 has 12 amino acids.

The CDR3 DNA follows: TGTGCCAGCAGCTCCCCACTGCGGAGGGGGATTTCCTACGAGCAGTACTTC. This gives the protein CASSSPLRRGISYEQYF. V gene TRBV7-9 combines with J gene TRBJ2-7; TRBD1 or TRBD2 may be the D gene (6 bases each). The germline gives CDR1 SEHNR, CDR2 FQNEAQ (reference sequence). V was clipped by 4 bases and J by 1 base, with 20 bases between them. CDR3 length equals 17 residues.

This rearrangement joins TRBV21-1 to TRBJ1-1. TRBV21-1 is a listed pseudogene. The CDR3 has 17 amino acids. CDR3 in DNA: TGTGCCAGCAGCAGGGATCGCACCCCTATAAGGGACACTGAAGCTTTCTTT. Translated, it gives CASSRDRTPIRDTEAFF.

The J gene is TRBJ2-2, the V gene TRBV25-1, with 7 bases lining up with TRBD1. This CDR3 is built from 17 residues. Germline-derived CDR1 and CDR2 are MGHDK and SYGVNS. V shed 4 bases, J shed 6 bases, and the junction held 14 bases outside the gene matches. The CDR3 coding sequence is TGTGCCAGCAGTGTCGAACAGGGGACGATAATGGCCGGGGAGCTGTTTTTT. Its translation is CASSVEQGTIMAGELFF.

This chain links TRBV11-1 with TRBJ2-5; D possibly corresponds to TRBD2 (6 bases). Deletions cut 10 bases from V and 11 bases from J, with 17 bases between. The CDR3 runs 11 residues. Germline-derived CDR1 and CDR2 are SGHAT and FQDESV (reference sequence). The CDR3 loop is CATGTASQQYF. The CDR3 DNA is TGTGCCACCGGGACTGCGTCACAGCAGTACTTC.

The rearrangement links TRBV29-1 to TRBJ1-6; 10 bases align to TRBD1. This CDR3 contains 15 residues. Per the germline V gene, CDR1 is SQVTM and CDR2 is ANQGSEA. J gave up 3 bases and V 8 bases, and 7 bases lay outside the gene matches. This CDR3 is CSLGQGKNYNSPLHF. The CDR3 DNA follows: TGCAGCTTGGGACAGGGGAAAAACTATAATTCACCCCTCCACTTT.

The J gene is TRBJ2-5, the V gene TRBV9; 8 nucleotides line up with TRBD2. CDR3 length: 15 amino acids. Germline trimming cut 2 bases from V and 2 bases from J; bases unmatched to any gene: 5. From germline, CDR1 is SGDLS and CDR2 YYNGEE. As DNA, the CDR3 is TGTGCCAGCAGCGTCTCGGGAGGGACACAAGAGACCCAGTACTTC. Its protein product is CASSVSGGTQETQYF.

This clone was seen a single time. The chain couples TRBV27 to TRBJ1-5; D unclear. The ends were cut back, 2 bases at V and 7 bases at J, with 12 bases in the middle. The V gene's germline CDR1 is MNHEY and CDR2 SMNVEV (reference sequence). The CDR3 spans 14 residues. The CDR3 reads CASSLAGIGQPQHF. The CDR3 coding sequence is TGTGCCAGCAGTTTAGCGGGGATCGGACAGCCCCAGCATTTT.

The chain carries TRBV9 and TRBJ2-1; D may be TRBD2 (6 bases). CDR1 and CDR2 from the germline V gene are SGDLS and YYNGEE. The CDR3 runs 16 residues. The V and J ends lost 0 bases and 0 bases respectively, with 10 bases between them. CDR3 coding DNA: TGTGCCAGCAGCGTAGCTAGCGATAGCTCCTACAATGAGCAGTTCTTC. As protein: CASSVASDSSYNEQFF.

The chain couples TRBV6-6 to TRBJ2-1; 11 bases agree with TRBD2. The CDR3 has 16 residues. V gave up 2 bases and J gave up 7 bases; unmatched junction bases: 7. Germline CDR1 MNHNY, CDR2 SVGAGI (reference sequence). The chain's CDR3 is CASSYPTSGDSNEQFF. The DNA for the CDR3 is TGTGCCAGCAGTTACCCGACTAGCGGGGACAGTAATGAGCAGTTCTTC.

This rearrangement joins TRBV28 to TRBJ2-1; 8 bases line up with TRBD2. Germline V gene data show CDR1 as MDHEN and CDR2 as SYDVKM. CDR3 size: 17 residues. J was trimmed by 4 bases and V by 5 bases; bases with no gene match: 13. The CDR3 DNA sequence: TGTGCCAGCAGTGTCTCCCGGGAGGGACTCCTATACAATGAGCAGTTCTTC. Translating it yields CASSVSREGLLYNEQFF.

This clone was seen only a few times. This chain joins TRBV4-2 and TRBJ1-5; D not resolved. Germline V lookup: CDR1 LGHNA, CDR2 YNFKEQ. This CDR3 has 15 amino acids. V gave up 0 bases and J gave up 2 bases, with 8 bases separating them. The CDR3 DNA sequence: TGTGCCAGCAGCCAAGACAGGTGGGGCAATCAGCCCCAGCATTTT. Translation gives CASSQDRWGNQPQHF.